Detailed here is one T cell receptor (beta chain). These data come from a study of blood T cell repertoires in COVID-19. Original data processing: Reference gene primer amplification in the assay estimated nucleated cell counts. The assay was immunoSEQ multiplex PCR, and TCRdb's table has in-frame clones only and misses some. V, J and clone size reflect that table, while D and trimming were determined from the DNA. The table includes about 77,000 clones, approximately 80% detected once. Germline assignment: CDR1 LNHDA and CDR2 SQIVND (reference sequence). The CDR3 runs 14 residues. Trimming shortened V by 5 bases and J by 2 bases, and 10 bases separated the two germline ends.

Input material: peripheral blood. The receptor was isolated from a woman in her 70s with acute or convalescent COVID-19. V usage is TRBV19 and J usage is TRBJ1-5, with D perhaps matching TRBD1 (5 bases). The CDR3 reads CASSARVGNQPQHF. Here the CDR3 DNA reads TGTGCCAGTAGTGCCAGGGTTGGCAATCAGCCCCAGCATTTT.